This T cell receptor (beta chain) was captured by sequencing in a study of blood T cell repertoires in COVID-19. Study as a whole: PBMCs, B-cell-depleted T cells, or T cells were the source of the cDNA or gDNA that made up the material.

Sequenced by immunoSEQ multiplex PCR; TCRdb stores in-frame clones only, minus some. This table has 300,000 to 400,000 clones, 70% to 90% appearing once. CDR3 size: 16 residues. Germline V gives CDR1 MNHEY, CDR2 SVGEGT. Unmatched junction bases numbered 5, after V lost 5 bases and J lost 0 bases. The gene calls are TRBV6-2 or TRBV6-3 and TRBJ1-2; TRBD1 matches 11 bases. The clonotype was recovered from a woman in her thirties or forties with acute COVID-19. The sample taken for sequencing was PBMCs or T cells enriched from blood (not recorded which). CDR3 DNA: TGTGCCAGCAGTCGGACAGGGGGCACGACTAACTATGGCTACACCTTC. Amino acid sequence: CASSRTGGTTNYGYTF.